This T cell receptor (beta chain) was captured by sequencing in a study of T cell repertoires in cytomegalovirus infection. This clonotype was detected many times. The CDR3 has 16 residues. CDR1 and CDR2 (germline): SGHAT, FQNNGV. V gave up 5 bases and J gave up 4 bases, with 19 bases separating them. In TCRdb, the reads were re-called with MiXCR into one record per CDR3 protein. The sample lists about 140,000 distinct CDR3 sequences; roughly 6.5% were seen once. V is TRBV11-2 and J is TRBJ2-3; D remains ambiguous. The specimen was PBMCs. This receptor was taken from a human donor in good health (CMV status not recorded). Some clones in this sample may be carry-over from other donors' samples. As DNA, the CDR3 is TGTGCCAGCAGCCCGCGGTCCGGGCCGGCAGCAGATACGCAGTATTTT. Amino acid sequence: CASSPRSGPAADTQYF. Using reference TRBV11-2 and TRBJ2-3 for the parts outside the CDR3, the full variable domain is EAGVAQSPRYKIIEKRQSVAFWCNPISGHATLYWYQQILGQGPKLLIQFQNNGVVDDSQLPKDRFSAERLKGVDSTLKIQPAKLEDSAVYLCASSPRSGPAADTQYFGPGTRLTVL.